The 25 T cell receptor beta chains in this list originate from one sample, sequenced in a study of blood T cell repertoires in COVID-19. Measured with immunoSEQ multiplex PCR; TCRdb has only the in-frame clones, and not every one. Of tens of thousands of clones in the sample, about 91% were seen once. The material sequenced was peripheral blood. These receptors all come from a woman aged 55-69 years with active COVID-19.

This clone was found once. The J gene is TRBJ1-5, the V gene TRBV4-1, with 8 bases fitting TRBD1. The CDR3 contains 15 residues. Losses at the gene ends were 3 bases for V and 5 bases for J; bases not matched to a gene: 6. Germline assignment: CDR1 MGHRA and CDR2 YSYEKL. DNA of the CDR3: TGCGCCAGCAGCCATCAACCGACAGGGGATCAGCCCCAGCATTTT. Residues: CASSHQPTGDQPQHF.

This clone was recorded only once. The rearrangement links TRBV12-3 or TRBV12-4 to TRBJ2-3, with 8 bases lining up with TRBD2. The V segment lost 3 bases and the J segment 15 bases; nucleotides outside the gene matches: 8. The CDR3 runs to 12 residues. CDR3 DNA: TGTGCCAGCAGTTTGAGTAGCGGGGTAAAATATTTT. It is translated as CASSLSSGVKYF.

The chain couples TRBV7-9 to TRBJ1-2; unclear D gene. V lost 4 bases and J 8 bases, leaving 20 bases between the germline ends. Germline loops: CDR1 SEHNR, CDR2 FQNEAQ (reference sequence). This CDR3 comprises 15 residues. In DNA form, the CDR3 reads TGTGCCAGCAGCTCTCCTAGGACGGGAACGGTAGGCTACACCTTC. It codes for CASSSPRTGTVGYTF.

The CDR3, as DNA: TGTGCCAGCAGTGATACAGGGGGGACGCTAACGGATAATTCACCCCTCCACTTT. It codes for CASSDTGGTLTDNSPLHF. This chain links TRBV25-1 with TRBJ1-6; 8 bases match TRBD1. The CDR3 has 18 amino acids. Germline trimming cut 3 bases from V and 5 bases from J; bases unmatched to any gene: 12. From germline, CDR1 is MGHDK and CDR2 SYGVNS.

J is TRBJ1-1 and V is TRBV28; possibly TRBD1 for D (6 bases). V lost 6 bases to trimming and J lost 4 bases, with 15 bases between them. The CDR3 consists of 14 residues. The V gene's germline CDR1 is MDHEN and CDR2 SYDVKM. The CDR3 DNA follows: TGTGCCAGCAGCAACACCCCAGGGGTCACTGAAGCTTTCTTT. Translated, it gives CASSNTPGVTEAFF.

This clone has a single count. The chain recombines TRBV30 with TRBJ1-1, with TRBD1 identical over 9 bases. V dropped 8 bases and J dropped 1; count of bases not matched to a gene: 8. The CDR3 covers 14 residues. Germline V gives CDR1 GTSNPN, CDR2 SVGIG (reference sequence). CDR3 amino acids: CAGTGDRENTEAFF. CDR3 coding DNA: TGTGCCGGAACAGGGGACAGGGAGAACACTGAAGCTTTCTTT. The full variable domain, rest sourced from reference TRBV30 and TRBJ1-1, is SQTIHQWPATLVQPVGSPLSLECTVEGTSNPNLYWYRQAAGRGLQLLFYSVGIGQISSEVPQNLSASRPQDRQFILSSKKLLLSDSGFYLCAGTGDRENTEAFFGQGTRLTVV.

The chain carries TRBV15 and TRBJ1-3; D uncertain. This CDR3 is 16 amino acids long. V was trimmed by 0 bases and J by 0 bases, leaving 9 bases between them. Germline CDR1 LNHNV, CDR2 YYDKDF (reference sequence). CDR3: CATSRDSSGSGNTIYF. CDR3 nucleotides: TGTGCCACCAGCAGAGATAGCTCGGGCTCTGGAAACACCATATATTTT. Complete variable domain (other parts from reference TRBV15 and TRBJ1-3): DAMVIQNPRYQVTQFGKPVTLSCSQTLNHNVMYWYQQKSSQAPKLLFHYYDKDFNNEADTPDNFQSRRPNTSFCFLDIRSPGLGDTAMYLCATSRDSSGSGNTIYFGEGSWLTVV.

This chain connects TRBV6-1 to TRBJ1-1, with 8 bases lining up with TRBD1. V was pared by 3 bases and J by 7 bases, with 7 bases of the junction left unmatched. Germline V gene lookup returns CDR1 MNHNS and CDR2 SASEGT. The CDR3 is made up of 14 amino acids. The DNA for the CDR3 is TGTGCCAGCAGTGAGGCTTCGGGGACAGGTGAAGCTTTCTTT. This codes for CASSEASGTGEAFF.

As concerns this clone: This same CDR3 is encoded by further DNA sequences in the sample. The rearrangement links TRBV28 to TRBJ2-7; 7 bases align to TRBD2. Germline V gives CDR1 MDHEN, CDR2 SYDVKM. The J segment lost 3 bases and the V segment lost 3 bases, leaving 2 bases of the junction unmatched. There are 13 residues in the CDR3. The DNA of the CDR3 is TGTGCCAGCAGTTTGGGGGGGGGCTACGAGCAGTACTTC. This gives the protein CASSLGGGYEQYF.

The J gene is TRBJ1-5, the V gene TRBV6-5; a possible D gene is TRBD1 (5 bases). Trimming removed 0 bases from V and 8 bases from J, with 11 bases in between. The CDR3 extends over 14 amino acids. Germline V CDR1 and CDR2: MNHEY, SVGAGI. CDR3 loop: CASSYSTQVKPQHF. The CDR3 DNA is TGTGCCAGCAGTTACTCGACACAGGTAAAGCCCCAGCATTTT.

This sequence joins TRBV30 and TRBJ1-2, with D uncertain. This CDR3 is built from 12 residues. The V and J ends lost 1 base and 2 bases respectively, with 5 bases between them. CDR1 and CDR2 (germline): GTSNPN, SVGIG (reference sequence). The CDR3 DNA follows: TGTGCCTGGAGTGGAGGGAACTATGGCTACACCTTC. Its protein is CAWSGGNYGYTF.

This sequence joins TRBV5-4 and TRBJ2-5; 12 nucleotides line up with TRBD1. CDR3 length equals 15 residues. Per germline, CDR1 SGHNT and CDR2 YYREEE (reference sequence). V lost 5 bases to trimming and J lost 4 bases; unmatched junction nucleotides: 6. As DNA, the CDR3 is TGTGCCAGCAGTTGGGGACAGGGGGCTAGAGAGACCCAGTACTTC. It encodes CASSWGQGARETQYF.

Here the CDR3 reads CSAPLRDTQYF. The CDR3 DNA reads as TGCAGTGCTCCCCTCCGAGATACGCAGTATTTT. The rearrangement uses TRBV20-1 and TRBJ2-3; no firm D call. The CDR3 has 11 amino acids. V shed 5 bases and J shed 5 bases, with 8 bases lying between them. Germline values: CDR1 DFQATT, CDR2 SNEGSKA (reference sequence).

The chain recombines TRBV9 with TRBJ1-2, with D perhaps TRBD1 (6 bases). CDR3 length: 14 residues. CDR1 is SGDLS, CDR2 YYNGEE, per germline. Trimming took 4 bases from V and 7 from J, leaving 17 bases between them. The CDR3 bases are TGTGCCAGCAGCAGACACAGGGTAACTTCTGGCTACACCTTC. Protein sequence: CASSRHRVTSGYTF.

The chain recombines TRBV5-1 with TRBJ2-1; 12 bases are a match to TRBD2. CDR3 size: 16 residues. V shed 7 bases, J shed 6 bases, and the junction held 11 bases outside the gene matches. CDR1 SGHRS and CDR2 YFSETQ come from the germline V gene. The CDR3 loop reads CASGLYSSGRGNEQFF. The CDR3 DNA reads TGCGCCAGCGGCCTCTACTCTAGCGGGAGGGGCAATGAGCAGTTCTTC.

This sequence joins TRBV12-3 or TRBV12-4 and TRBJ2-5; D is perhaps TRBD1 (7 bases). The CDR3 length is 13 residues. The germline V and J ends were trimmed by 7 bases and 9 bases, with 18 bases remaining between them. CDR3 DNA: TGTGCCAGCATTATGACTAGTAGGGGGCCCCAGTACTTC. It yields the protein CASIMTSRGPQYF.

This chain uses TRBV28 with TRBJ1-5; a weak D match, TRBD1 (5 bases). CDR1 and CDR2 from the germline V gene are MDHEN and SYDVKM. CDR3 size: 14 residues. Trimming shortened V by 8 bases and J by 0 bases, and 11 bases separated the two germline ends. CDR3 bases: TGTGCCAGCCGACAGAGACATAGCAATCAGCCCCAGCATTTT. Protein product: CASRQRHSNQPQHF.

The CDR3 loop is CASRLSQETQYF. The CDR3, as DNA: TGCGCCAGCCGACTGAGCCAAGAGACCCAGTACTTC. This chain uses TRBV5-1 with TRBJ2-5; D uncertain. The CDR3 sequence is 12 residues long. In germline, CDR1 is SGHRS, CDR2 YFSETQ. The V gene lost 7 bases and the J gene lost 1 base, with 8 bases spanning the gap.

J is TRBJ1-5 and V is TRBV18, with no clear D. Germline assignment: CDR1 KGHSH and CDR2 LQKENI. This CDR3 is 14 amino acids long. The V end was cut by 8 bases, the J end by 4 bases, with 15 bases between. CDR3 residues: CASPPFRGNQPQHF. CDR3 nucleotides: TGTGCCAGCCCCCCCTTCCGCGGTAATCAGCCCCAGCATTTT.

As to this clone: At the DNA level, this CDR3 is encoded by other sequences in the same sample as well. This chain uses TRBV20-1 with TRBJ2-1; TRBD1 might be the D (6 bases). Trimming stripped 3 bases from V and 9 bases from J, with 9 bases between. The CDR3 runs 11 residues. Germline lookup yields CDR1 DFQATT and CDR2 SNEGSKA (reference sequence). In nucleotides, the CDR3 is TGCAGTGCTAGCAGGGGCCTTGAGCAGTTCTTC. It yields the protein CSASRGLEQFF.

V and J are TRBV5-5 and TRBJ1-1, with D unresolved. Germline lookup yields CDR1 SGHKS and CDR2 YYEKEE (reference sequence). V dropped 1 base and J dropped 3 bases, with 10 bases sitting between them. The CDR3 spans 14 residues. The CDR3 here is CASSLLLSHTEAFF. CDR3 nucleotides: TGTGCCAGCAGCTTGCTATTAAGCCACACTGAAGCTTTCTTT.

The V call is TRBV7-9, the J call TRBJ2-7; 10 bases agree with TRBD2. There are 16 residues in the CDR3. Germline V CDR1 and CDR2: SEHNR, FQNEAQ (reference sequence). V lost 3 bases, J lost 4 bases, and 9 bases stayed unmatched. As DNA, the CDR3 is TGTGCCAGCAGCTTCACGAAGGCTAGCGGGAGTTACGAGCAGTACTTC. It encodes CASSFTKASGSYEQYF. Full variable domain (outside the CDR3, taken from reference TRBV7-9 and TRBJ2-7): DTGVSQNPRHKITKRGQNVTFRCDPISEHNRLYWYRQTLGQGPEFLTYFQNEAQLEKSRLLSDRFSAERPKGSFSTLEIQRTEQGDSAMYLCASSFTKASGSYEQYFGPGTRLTVT.

The chain carries TRBV7-6 and TRBJ2-6, with a tentative D call TRBD2 (5 bases). This CDR3 region has 16 residues. CDR1 is SGHVS, CDR2 FNYEAQ, per germline. Trimming removed 5 bases from V and 0 bases from J, with 11 bases in between. CDR3 DNA sequence: TGTGCCAGCAGCCCTGGACTGCGCTCTGGGGCCAACGTCCTGACTTTC. Translated, it gives CASSPGLRSGANVLTF.

The V gene is TRBV6-5, the J gene TRBJ2-2, with D tentatively TRBD1 (6 bases). The CDR3 extends over 12 amino acids. The germline V gene encodes CDR1 MNHEY and CDR2 SVGAGI. V was cut by 6 bases and J by 5 bases, with 7 bases left in between. In DNA, the CDR3 is TGTGCCAGCAGACAGGGAACCGGGGAGCTGTTTTTT. Its protein product is CASRQGTGELFF.

The chain recombines TRBV28 with TRBJ2-2; TRBD1 might be the D (6 bases). Germline CDR1 and CDR2: MDHEN and SYDVKM. V lost 4 bases and J lost 6, with 12 bases in between. This CDR3 contains 14 residues. CDR3 sequence: CASSSTQGAGELFF. CDR3 nucleotides: TGTGCCAGCAGTTCGACACAGGGAGCCGGGGAGCTGTTTTTT.